The 29 T cell receptor beta chains presented below share a single source sample, sequenced in a study of cytomegalovirus exposure and HLA in healthy donors. PCR involved 60 Vbeta and 13 Jbeta primers. Sequencing used immunoSEQ multiplex PCR; TCRdb keeps in-frame clones, though not all of them. The sample records approximately 190,000 clones, around 70% being singletons. Sequencing was carried out using PBMCs. All receptors come from a man in his forties or fifties in good health and CMV-seropositive.

This clone was found once. The chain combines TRBV5-1 with TRBJ2-2; no definite D call. With 3 bases removed from V and 7 bases from J, the gap between germline ends came to 10 bases. The CDR3 loop spans 13 amino acids. Germline CDR1 is SGHRS and CDR2 is YFSETQ. Written as DNA, the CDR3 is TGCGCCAGCAGCTCGAACCTAGACGGGGAGCTGTTTTTT. Its translation is CASSSNLDGELFF.

This clone turned up a few times. V usage is TRBV7-9 and J usage is TRBJ2-7; 7 nucleotides match TRBD1. CDR3 size: 14 residues. Germline CDR1 and CDR2: SEHNR and FQNEAQ (reference sequence). Unmatched junction bases numbered 7, after V lost 3 bases and J lost 5 bases. The CDR3: CASSFSLTGDEQYF. CDR3 in DNA: TGTGCCAGCAGCTTCTCCCTTACAGGGGACGAGCAGTACTTC.

The chain links TRBV6-1 to TRBJ1-5; a possible D gene is TRBD1 (5 bases). V lost 3 bases and J lost 7, with 13 bases in between. Germline assignment: CDR1 MNHNS and CDR2 SASEGT. This CDR3 is built from 14 residues. CDR3 coding DNA: TGTGCCAGCAGTGATTTTGGGGGGGTACAGCCCCAGCATTTT. Residues: CASSDFGGVQPQHF.

V and J are TRBV7-2 and TRBJ1-1; D remains ambiguous. V was cut by 3 bases and J by 11 bases, with 10 bases left in between. CDR3 length equals 11 residues. CDR1 and CDR2 (germline): SGHTA, FQGNSA. In nucleotides, the CDR3 is TGTGCCAGCAGCTTGATCTCAGATGCTTTCTTT. Encoded protein: CASSLISDAFF.

The table lists this clone with a count of one. V usage is TRBV7-9 and J usage is TRBJ2-2, with TRBD1 matching over 9 bases. Germline lookup yields CDR1 SEHNR and CDR2 FQNEAQ (reference sequence). Germline trimming cut 2 bases from V and 7 bases from J; bases unmatched to any gene: 17. The CDR3 runs 19 residues. The DNA for the CDR3 is TGTGCCAGCAGCTTATCGCCCACAAACAGGGGGCCATTTGACGGGGAGCTGTTTTTT. As protein: CASSLSPTNRGPFDGELFF.

V gene TRBV5-6 combines with J gene TRBJ2-3; weak D call: TRBD2 (5 bases). Germline V gives CDR1 SGHDT, CDR2 YYEEEE. CDR3 length: 13 residues. V was trimmed by 4 bases and J by 6 bases, leaving 12 bases between them. In DNA form, the CDR3 reads TGTGCCAGCAGCCCGCCGGGGTTGGATACGCAGTATTTT. Its translation is CASSPPGLDTQYF.

The V gene is TRBV5-4, the J gene TRBJ2-3, with TRBD2 matching over 12 bases. Germline trimming cut 1 base from V and 5 bases from J; bases unmatched to any gene: 5. The length of the CDR3 is 16 residues. Germline loops: CDR1 SGHNT, CDR2 YYREEE (reference sequence). The CDR3 nucleotides read TGTGCCAGCAGCTTGAGAAGACTAGCGGGGGTAGATACGCAGTATTTT. Translated, it gives CASSLRRLAGVDTQYF.

Here the CDR3 reads CASSPETSGGNEQFF. For the CDR3, the DNA is TGTGCCAGCTCACCGGAGACTAGCGGGGGCAATGAGCAGTTCTTC. The chain is built from TRBV18 and TRBJ2-1; 12 bases are shared with TRBD2. The V segment lost 3 bases and the J segment 6 bases; nucleotides outside the gene matches: 3. Germline values: CDR1 KGHSH, CDR2 LQKENI. The CDR3 sequence is 15 residues long.

The rearrangement links TRBV5-1 to TRBJ1-2, with 7 bases aligning to TRBD1. The junction had 5 bases not matched to a gene; V was cut back by 4 bases and J by 5 bases. Germline V gives CDR1 SGHRS, CDR2 YFSETQ. There are 13 residues in the CDR3. CDR3 residues: CASSRGDSYGYTF. The DNA for the CDR3 is TGCGCCAGCAGCCGCGGGGACAGTTATGGCTACACCTTC.

The V gene is TRBV7-9, the J gene TRBJ1-5; D is possibly TRBD1 (5 bases). V was clipped by 6 bases and J by 9 bases, with 21 bases between them. The CDR3 sequence is 15 residues long. Germline lookup yields CDR1 SEHNR and CDR2 FQNEAQ (reference sequence). The CDR3 here is CASSPLSGTPAPQHF. In DNA form, the CDR3 reads TGTGCCAGCAGTCCGCTTTCCGGGACTCCGGCGCCCCAGCATTTT.

The chain employs TRBV5-4 and TRBJ1-3; perhaps TRBD1 as D (5 bases). With 3 bases removed from V and 4 bases from J, the gap between germline ends came to 8 bases. Germline V gene data show CDR1 as SGHNT and CDR2 as YYREEE (reference sequence). The CDR3 is 13 amino acids. The CDR3, as DNA: TGTGCCAGCAGCTCCGACAGAGGAAACACCATATATTTT. Protein sequence: CASSSDRGNTIYF.

This clone was counted between two and nine times. The chain combines TRBV6-1 with TRBJ1-5; perhaps TRBD1 as D (6 bases). The CDR3 contains 14 residues. Per germline, CDR1 MNHNS and CDR2 SASEGT. Trimming took 4 bases from V and 3 from J, leaving 10 bases between them. Here the CDR3 DNA reads TGTGCCAGCAGTGTTGGACAGATCAATCAGCCCCAGCATTTT. Translated: CASSVGQINQPQHF.

This chain joins TRBV27 and TRBJ2-1, with TRBD1 identical over 7 bases. V lost 5 bases, J lost 12 bases, and 13 bases stayed unmatched. The CDR3 length is 14 residues. CDR1 and CDR2 from the germline V gene are MNHEY and SMNVEV (reference sequence). CDR3 loop: CASSASRTGTAQFF. CDR3 coding DNA: TGTGCCAGCAGTGCCTCGCGAACCGGGACAGCGCAGTTCTTC.

The sample holds one count of this clone. The gene calls are TRBV27 and TRBJ2-5; a weak D match, TRBD2 (5 bases). TRBJ2-7 matches the DNA end more closely, so the J call is doubtful. This CDR3 has 16 amino acids. Germline loops: CDR1 MNHEY, CDR2 SMNVEV (reference sequence). The CDR3 DNA reads as TGTGCCAGCAGTCTCCACGCGGACTCGCTACGCTACGAGCAGTACTTC. It encodes CASSLHADSLRYEQYF.

This rearrangement joins TRBV6-5 to TRBJ1-6; perhaps TRBD1 as D (6 bases). The CDR3 is 14 residues long. Germline-derived CDR1 and CDR2 are MNHEY and SVGAGI. Trimming stripped 6 bases from V and 10 bases from J, with 16 bases between. The CDR3 bases are TGTGCCAGCAGCCTCGACAGGATCTCCTCACCCCTCCACTTT. Residues: CASSLDRISSPLHF.

The chain is built from TRBV27 and TRBJ1-2; no definite D call. Between the trimmed V and J ends, which lost 3 bases and 4 bases, there was a span of 9 bases. Germline CDR1 reads MNHEY; CDR2 reads SMNVEV (reference sequence). The CDR3 spans 13 residues. CDR3 sequence reads: CASSLSEGYGYTF. The CDR3 DNA sequence: TGTGCCAGCAGTTTGTCCGAGGGCTATGGCTACACCTTC.

The rearrangement uses TRBV5-6 and TRBJ2-7, with 10 bases that match TRBD1. The CDR3 has 15 amino acids. After removal of 3 bases from V and 5 bases from J, the junction contained 8 bases not matched to a gene. The germline CDR1 and CDR2 sequences are SGHDT and YYEEEE. CDR3 amino acids: CASSWGTGDLNEQYF. CDR3 bases: TGTGCCAGCAGCTGGGGGACAGGGGACTTGAACGAGCAGTACTTC.

This clone was seen more than once but under ten times. J is TRBJ1-4 and V is TRBV5-4; the D is unclear. Germline V gene lookup returns CDR1 SGHNT and CDR2 YYREEE (reference sequence). Trimming pared 0 bases from V and 3 bases from J, leaving 12 bases between. This CDR3 region has 16 residues. This CDR3 reads CASSLGISGANEKLFF. The CDR3 nucleotides are TGTGCCAGCAGCTTGGGCATCAGCGGAGCTAATGAAAAACTGTTTTTT.

This clone has more than one count but fewer than ten. V and J are TRBV5-1 and TRBJ2-1; TRBD1 might be the D (6 bases). The germline gives CDR1 SGHRS, CDR2 YFSETQ. This CDR3 is built from 13 residues. V lost 0 bases to trimming and J lost 8 bases, with 9 bases between them. CDR3 bases: TGCGCCAGCAGCTTGGGACAGGACGATGAGCAGTTCTTC. Its translation: CASSLGQDDEQFF.

In this sample, this clone turned up a few times. The genes are TRBV7-2 and TRBJ2-7; 8 bases match TRBD2. J was trimmed by 0 bases and V by 3 bases; bases with no gene match: 4. The CDR3 sequence is 15 residues long. Germline CDR1 SGHTA, CDR2 FQGNSA. Here the CDR3 reads CASSFAGGPSYEQYF. CDR3 nucleotides: TGTGCCAGCAGCTTTGCGGGGGGCCCCTCCTACGAGCAGTACTTC.

The rearrangement uses TRBV10-3 and TRBJ2-7; TRBD1 agrees at 7 bases. The germline CDR1 and CDR2 sequences are ENHRY and SYGVKD. CDR3 size: 14 residues. V trimming: 5 bases; J trimming: 4 bases; junction bases outside the gene matches: 8. DNA of the CDR3: TGTGCCATCAGTTCCCCAGGGACAGCTTACGAGCAGTACTTC. Amino acids: CAISSPGTAYEQYF.

This clone was detected a few times. The chain links TRBV10-2 to TRBJ1-1; a possible D gene is TRBD1 (5 bases). This CDR3 comprises 16 residues. Trimming removed 6 bases from V and 7 bases from J, with 24 bases in between. The V gene's germline CDR1 is WSHSY and CDR2 SAAADI. The DNA of the CDR3 is TGCGCCAGCAGGGATTGGGCCCGAGGGTCGGGGGGTGAAGCTTTCTTT. This codes for CASRDWARGSGGEAFF.

The chain couples TRBV5-4 to TRBJ1-4, with TRBD1 matching 9 bases. The germline gives CDR1 SGHNT, CDR2 YYREEE (reference sequence). The V and J ends lost 3 bases and 10 bases, in that order; junction bases with no gene match: 7. This CDR3 comprises 14 residues. Here the CDR3 reads CASSYRDRVGKLFF. CDR3 sequence (DNA): TGTGCCAGCAGCTACCGGGACAGGGTCGGAAAACTGTTTTTT.

This clone showed up just a few times. The rearrangement links TRBV6-5 to TRBJ1-1, with a possible D match to TRBD1 (5 bases). The CDR3 length is 13 residues. The V gene's germline CDR1 is MNHEY and CDR2 SVGAGI. V was pared by 7 bases and J by 3 bases, with 12 bases between. CDR3 nucleotides: TGTGCCAGCAAGCTCTGGGGGGACACTGAAGCTTTCTTT. Translation gives CASKLWGDTEAFF.

The chain is built from TRBV11-2 and TRBJ2-2; weak D call: TRBD1 (5 bases). The germline V and J ends were trimmed by 1 base and 3 bases, with 9 bases remaining between them. Germline assignment: CDR1 SGHAT and CDR2 FQNNGV. The CDR3 has 15 amino acids. Here the CDR3 reads CASSLVGVHTGELFF. CDR3 coding DNA: TGTGCCAGCAGCTTAGTAGGGGTGCACACCGGGGAGCTGTTTTTT.

This chain joins TRBV10-3 and TRBJ2-3; no clear D. CDR3 size: 16 residues. Germline V lookup: CDR1 ENHRY, CDR2 SYGVKD. Between the trimmed V and J ends, which lost 7 bases and 0 bases, there was a span of 17 bases. The CDR3 sequence is CAITPNGGSSTDTQYF. The CDR3 coding sequence is TGTGCCATCACCCCGAACGGCGGATCTAGCACAGATACGCAGTATTTT.

This chain connects TRBV2 to TRBJ1-5; the D gene is possibly TRBD1 (5 bases). The CDR3 consists of 13 residues. CDR1 is SNHLY, CDR2 FYNNEI, per germline. V was clipped by 10 bases and J by 1 base, with 11 bases between them. CDR3 sequence reads: CAISWGSNQPQHF. CDR3 in DNA: TGTGCCATTTCTTGGGGCAGCAATCAGCCCCAGCATTTT.

The chain links TRBV6-1 to TRBJ2-1, with D hard to call. CDR1 is MNHNS and CDR2 is SASEGT in the germline V gene. The germline V and J ends were trimmed by 4 bases and 10 bases, with 8 bases remaining between them. The CDR3 covers 11 residues. This CDR3 reads CASSAYYEQFF. The CDR3 DNA reads TGTGCCAGCAGTGCCTACTACGAGCAGTTCTTC.

The chain couples TRBV28 to TRBJ2-1; D is uncertain. The V gene's germline CDR1 is MDHEN and CDR2 SYDVKM. CDR3 size: 12 residues. V dropped 5 bases and J dropped 7 bases, with 9 bases sitting between them. The CDR3 loop is CASSNPLNEQFF. The CDR3 DNA follows: TGTGCCAGCAGTAATCCCCTAAATGAGCAGTTCTTC.